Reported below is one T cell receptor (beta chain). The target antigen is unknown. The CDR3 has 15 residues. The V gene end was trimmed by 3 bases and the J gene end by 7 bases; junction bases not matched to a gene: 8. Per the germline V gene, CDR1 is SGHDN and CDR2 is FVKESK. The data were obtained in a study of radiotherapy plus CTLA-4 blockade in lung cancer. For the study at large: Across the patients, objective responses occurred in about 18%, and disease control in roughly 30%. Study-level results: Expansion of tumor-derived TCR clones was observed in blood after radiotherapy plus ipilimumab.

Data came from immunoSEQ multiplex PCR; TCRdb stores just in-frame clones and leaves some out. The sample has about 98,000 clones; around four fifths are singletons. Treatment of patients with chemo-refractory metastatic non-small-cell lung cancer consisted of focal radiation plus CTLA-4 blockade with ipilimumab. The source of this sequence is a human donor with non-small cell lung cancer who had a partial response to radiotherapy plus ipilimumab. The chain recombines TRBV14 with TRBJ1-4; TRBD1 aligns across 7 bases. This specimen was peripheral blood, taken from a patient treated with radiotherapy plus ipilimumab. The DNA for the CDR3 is TGTGCCAGCAGCCAGGGGGACAGATGGGGTGAAAAACTGTTTTTT. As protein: CASSQGDRWGEKLFF.